One and the same sample provided the 10 T cell receptor beta chains below, sequenced in a study of PD-1 blockade in classical Hodgkin lymphoma. Each patient experienced a relapse that followed autologous stem cell transplantation, and brentuximab vedotin exposure varied. Generated by immunoSEQ multiplex PCR, the TCRdb table keeps only in-frame clones and is missing some. This sample carries 11,000 to 15,000 clones, 83% of them seen once, and the ten largest clones take 22%. The sample was peripheral blood mononuclear cells (PBMCs), taken at baseline. These receptors originate from a human donor with classical Hodgkin lymphoma.

The chain combines TRBV18 with TRBJ2-7; 7 positions agree with TRBD2. Germline CDR1 is KGHSH and CDR2 is LQKENI. Trimming took 1 base from V and 12 from J; bases not matched to a gene: 9. The CDR3 totals 13 residues. The CDR3 DNA sequence: TGTGCCAGCTCACCACTAGCCGGGGAGGGGTTGTACTTC. This translates into CASSPLAGEGLYF.

This chain links TRBV18 with TRBJ1-6, with 9 positions matching TRBD1. The germline V gene encodes CDR1 KGHSH and CDR2 LQKENI. V lost 3 bases, J lost 7 bases, and 7 bases stayed unmatched. The CDR3 covers 16 residues. The CDR3 DNA is TGTGCCAGCTCACCCGGCCCGGGACAGGGAAATTCACCCCTCCACTTT. As protein: CASSPGPGQGNSPLHF.

This chain joins TRBV7-2 and TRBJ2-7; 16 positions match TRBD2. After removal of 4 bases from V and 2 bases from J, the junction contained 11 bases not matched to a gene. This CDR3 has 19 amino acids. Germline V lookup: CDR1 SGHTA, CDR2 FQGNSA. This chain's CDR3 is CASSSLGTSGGASPYEQYF. CDR3 bases: TGTGCCAGCAGCTCACTAGGGACTAGCGGGGGGGCTTCACCCTACGAGCAGTACTTC.

This clone is a singleton in its sample. The chain links TRBV9 to TRBJ2-6; D is ambiguous. V was pared by 3 bases and J by 0 bases, with 7 bases between. Germline assignment: CDR1 SGDLS and CDR2 YYNGEE. The CDR3 consists of 15 residues. For the CDR3, the DNA is TGTGCCAGCAGCGCTTCAGGCTCTGGGGCCAACGTCCTGACTTTC. Its translation is CASSASGSGANVLTF.

J is TRBJ1-1 and V is TRBV5-1; 10 bases fit TRBD1. Germline V lookup: CDR1 SGHRS, CDR2 YFSETQ. Trimming took 4 bases from V and 4 from J; bases not matched to a gene: 4. CDR3 size: 14 residues. The CDR3 region is CASSGGQGTTEAFF. CDR3 in DNA: TGCGCCAGCAGCGGGGGACAGGGGACCACTGAAGCTTTCTTT. The complete variable domain, with remaining parts taken from reference TRBV5-1 and TRBJ1-1, reads KAGVTQTPRYLIKTRGQQVTLSCSPISGHRSVSWYQQTPGQGLQFLFEYFSETQRNKGNFPGRFSGRQFSNSRSEMNVSTLELGDSALYLCASSGGQGTTEAFFGQGTRLTVV.

The V and J genes are TRBV18 and TRBJ2-2, with 9 bases that match TRBD1. CDR3 length: 16 amino acids. Losses at the gene ends were 2 bases for V and 4 bases for J; bases not matched to a gene: 5. Germline CDR1 and CDR2: KGHSH and LQKENI. CDR3 coding DNA: TGTGCCAGCTCACCATCGGGACAGGGCGGCACCGGGGAGCTGTTTTTT. Protein sequence: CASSPSGQGGTGELFF.

This chain uses TRBV19 with TRBJ1-5, with D tentatively TRBD1 (6 bases). The V and J ends lost 5 bases and 0 bases respectively, with 29 bases between them. CDR1 and CDR2 (germline): LNHDA, SQIVND (reference sequence). The CDR3 totals 21 residues. CDR3 residues: CASSPKDHYRDTFFSNQPQHF. The CDR3 nucleotides read TGTGCCAGTAGTCCTAAGGATCATTATCGGGACACCTTCTTTAGCAATCAGCCCCAGCATTTT.

The chain carries TRBV7-9 and TRBJ1-2; 8 positions agree with TRBD1. This CDR3 is 14 amino acids long. The J segment lost 6 bases and the V segment lost 6 bases, leaving 9 bases of the junction unmatched. Per the germline V gene, CDR1 is SEHNR and CDR2 is FQNEAQ (reference sequence). CDR3 protein: CASRFQGAEDGYTF. In DNA, the CDR3 is TGTGCCAGCAGATTCCAGGGGGCTGAGGATGGCTACACCTTC.

This chain's CDR3 is CASSDRDRGLEKLFF. CDR3 nucleotides: TGTGCCAGCAGTGACCGGGACAGGGGGCTGGAAAAACTGTTTTTT. V usage is TRBV2 and J usage is TRBJ1-4, with 12 bases fitting TRBD1. The CDR3 has 15 residues. V was pared by 3 bases and J by 8 bases, with 4 bases of the junction left unmatched. The germline V gene has CDR1 SNHLY and CDR2 FYNNEI.

This clone occurred a few times. The chain uses TRBV7-8 and TRBJ1-6; D gene unclear. Looked up from germline, CDR1 is SGHVS and CDR2 is FQNEAQ. V dropped 1 base and J dropped 2 bases, with 6 bases sitting between them. This CDR3 region has 15 residues. The CDR3 loop is CASSLVGPYNSPLHF. The CDR3 DNA is TGTGCCAGCAGCTTAGTCGGGCCCTATAATTCACCCCTCCACTTT.